The 23 T cell receptor beta chains in this list originate from one sample, sequenced in a study of blood T cell repertoires in COVID-19. Method: immunoSEQ multiplex PCR; TCRdb's copy keeps in-frame clones and lacks some. This sample has some 250,000 clones, with about 86% found just once. Sequencing was performed on peripheral blood. The receptors derive from a woman aged 25-40 years who had recovered from COVID-19.

The chain uses TRBV18 and TRBJ2-7; D is possibly TRBD1 (5 bases). In germline, CDR1 is KGHSH, CDR2 LQKENI. The V and J ends lost 5 bases and 9 bases respectively, with 26 bases between them. This CDR3 is 16 amino acids long. The CDR3 nucleotides are TGTGCCAGCTCAGGGGCGAGGACCTTCGAAGTCATCGGGCAGTACTTC. It encodes CASSGARTFEVIGQYF. Using reference TRBV18 and TRBJ2-7 for the parts outside the CDR3, the full variable domain is NAGVMQNPRHLVRRRGQEARLRCSPMKGHSHVYWYRQLPEEGLKFMVYLQKENIIDESGMPKERFSAEFPKEGPSILRIQQVVRGDSAAYFCASSGARTFEVIGQYFGPGTRLTVT.

The CDR3 protein is CAISESRTVSFTEAFF. CDR3 DNA sequence: TGTGCCATCAGTGAGTCAAGGACAGTGAGCTTCACTGAAGCTTTCTTT. V gene TRBV10-3 combines with J gene TRBJ1-1, with a possible D match to TRBD1 (6 bases). The ends were cut back, 0 bases at V and 4 bases at J, with 15 bases in the middle. The CDR3 loop spans 16 amino acids. Germline-derived CDR1 and CDR2 are ENHRY and SYGVKD.

The rearrangement uses TRBV4-3 and TRBJ1-6, with D possibly being TRBD1 (6 bases). From germline, CDR1 is LGHNA and CDR2 YSLEER. The CDR3 has 17 amino acids. Between the trimmed V and J ends, which lost 0 bases and 2 bases, there was a span of 11 bases. The CDR3 protein is CASSQEARGTYNSPLHF. DNA of the CDR3: TGCGCCAGCAGCCAAGAAGCCAGGGGTACCTATAATTCACCCCTCCACTTT.

The V gene is TRBV6-1, the J gene TRBJ2-2; a possible D gene is TRBD2 (6 bases). The CDR3 extends over 18 amino acids. Germline values: CDR1 MNHNS, CDR2 SASEGT. The V and J ends lost 2 bases and 5 bases respectively, with 21 bases between them. The DNA for the CDR3 is TGTGCCAGCAGTGAAAGGCGGGCAGGGAGGTTGGAGACCGGGGAGCTGTTTTTT. Amino acid sequence: CASSERRAGRLETGELFF.

The chain combines TRBV2 with TRBJ2-4; 7 bases match TRBD1. The J segment lost 1 base and the V segment lost 4 bases, leaving 4 bases of the junction unmatched. CDR1 SNHLY and CDR2 FYNNEI come from the germline V gene. The CDR3 loop spans 15 amino acids. CDR3 DNA: TGTGCCAGCAGTGGACAGGGAATGGCCAAAAACATTCAGTACTTC. Translating gives CASSGQGMAKNIQYF.

This clone was recorded once. This chain uses TRBV29-1 with TRBJ2-5, with a possible D match to TRBD2 (6 bases). The germline CDR1 and CDR2 sequences are SQVTM and ANQGSEA. The CDR3 sequence is 12 residues long. The DNA of the CDR3 is TGCACCGCGGGTGGGGGGCAAGAGACCCAGTACTTC. Its protein is CTAGGGQETQYF.

This chain connects TRBV5-6 to TRBJ1-1; 8 nucleotides align to TRBD1. Germline trimming cut 0 bases from V and 8 bases from J; bases unmatched to any gene: 9. Per the germline V gene, CDR1 is SGHDT and CDR2 is YYEEEE. The CDR3 has 15 amino acids. CDR3 region: CASSLGVGRGPEAFF. The DNA of the CDR3 is TGTGCCAGCAGCTTGGGGGTGGGCAGGGGGCCCGAAGCTTTCTTT. Full variable domain (outside the CDR3, taken from reference TRBV5-6 and TRBJ1-1): DAGVTQSPTHLIKTRGQQVTLRCSPKSGHDTVSWYQQALGQGPQFIFQYYEEEERQRGNFPDRFSGHQFPNYSSELNVNALLLGDSALYLCASSLGVGRGPEAFFGQGTRLTVV.

The chain is built from TRBV14 and TRBJ1-3; D is ambiguous. There are 14 residues in the CDR3. Trimming removed 0 bases at V and 0 bases at J, with 3 bases between. CDR1 is SGHDN, CDR2 FVKESK, per germline. CDR3 sequence (DNA): TGTGCCAGCAGCCAAGACATCTCTGGAAACACCATATATTTT. Translating gives CASSQDISGNTIYF.

This chain joins TRBV7-9 and TRBJ2-1; TRBD1 aligns across 10 bases. V dropped 1 base and J dropped 7; count of bases not matched to a gene: 7. The CDR3 spans 16 residues. Germline lookup yields CDR1 SEHNR and CDR2 FQNEAQ (reference sequence). CDR3 bases: TGTGCCAGCAGCTTAGGGGACAGGGGCTATCTGAATGAGCAGTTCTTC. Translation: CASSLGDRGYLNEQFF. The full variable domain, completed using reference TRBV7-9 and TRBJ2-1, is DTGVSQNPRHKITKRGQNVTFRCDPISEHNRLYWYRQTLGQGPEFLTYFQNEAQLEKSRLLSDRFSAERPKGSFSTLEIQRTEQGDSAMYLCASSLGDRGYLNEQFFGPGTRLTVL.

The J gene is TRBJ2-1, the V gene TRBV4-2; 14 nucleotides match TRBD2. This CDR3 spans 17 amino acids. The V gene end was trimmed by 0 bases and the J gene end by 8 bases; junction bases not matched to a gene: 6. From germline, CDR1 is LGHNA and CDR2 YNFKEQ. The CDR3 is CASSQETSGGADHEQFF. CDR3 bases: TGTGCCAGCAGCCAAGAGACTAGCGGGGGGGCCGACCATGAGCAGTTCTTC.

The V call is TRBV7-8, the J call TRBJ1-1; the D gene is possibly TRBD1 (5 bases). In germline, CDR1 is SGHVS, CDR2 FQNEAQ. Trimming left V 4 bases short and J 2 bases short, with 17 bases between. This CDR3 has 16 amino acids. The CDR3 coding sequence is TGTGCCAGCAGCTCCTCCTTGGGCAGGGTAAACACTGAAGCTTTCTTT. As protein: CASSSSLGRVNTEAFF.

The chain has TRBV27 and TRBJ1-1; D not resolved. Germline V gene lookup returns CDR1 MNHEY and CDR2 SMNVEV (reference sequence). The CDR3 is made up of 13 amino acids. V gave up 1 base and J gave up 3 bases, with 6 bases separating them. The CDR3 DNA reads TGTGCCAGCAGTTTATTGTTAGACACTGAAGCTTTCTTT. This gives the protein CASSLLLDTEAFF.

The chain combines TRBV6-5 with TRBJ1-2; TRBD1 might be the D (6 bases). The germline gives CDR1 MNHEY, CDR2 SVGAGI. The V and J ends lost 5 bases and 4 bases respectively, with 14 bases between them. This CDR3 has 14 residues. The CDR3 DNA follows: TGTGCCAGCAGTCCCAGGGGACCGGGCTATGGCTACACCTTC. Protein sequence: CASSPRGPGYGYTF.

Here the CDR3 reads CASSSSGSSYNEQFF. The CDR3 coding sequence is TGTGCCAGTAGTTCTAGCGGAAGCTCCTACAATGAGCAGTTCTTC. The V and J genes are TRBV19 and TRBJ2-1; 7 nucleotides align to TRBD2. CDR3 length equals 15 residues. Germline assignment: CDR1 LNHDA and CDR2 SQIVND (reference sequence). Germline trimming cut 5 bases from V and 0 bases from J; bases unmatched to any gene: 4. The entire variable domain, with the rest obtained from reference TRBV19 and TRBJ2-1, is as follows: DGGITQSPKYLFRKEGQNVTLSCEQNLNHDAMYWYRQDPGQGLRLIYYSQIVNDFQKGDIAEGYSVSREKKESFPLTVTSAQKNPTAFYLCASSSSGSSYNEQFFGPGTRLTVL.

The chain combines TRBV3-1 (or the pseudogene TRBV3-2) with TRBJ2-5, with D possibly matching TRBD2 (7 bases). The V gene lost 4 bases and the J gene lost 0 bases, with 12 bases spanning the gap. The CDR3 runs 15 residues. Germline values: CDR1 LGHDT, CDR2 YNNKEL (reference sequence). CDR3 amino acids: CASSRGRGNQETQYF. The CDR3 nucleotides are TGTGCCAGCAGCCGAGGGAGGGGGAACCAAGAGACCCAGTACTTC.

The genes are TRBV5-1 and TRBJ2-7, with D possibly TRBD1 on 6 matching bases. The CDR3 consists of 13 residues. Germline lookup yields CDR1 SGHRS and CDR2 YFSETQ. The V and J ends lost 4 bases and 2 bases respectively, with 10 bases between them. The CDR3 loop is CASSRDTPYEQYF. DNA for the CDR3: TGCGCCAGCAGCCGGGACACCCCCTACGAGCAGTACTTC.

The J gene is TRBJ2-3, the V gene TRBV9; D might be TRBD2 (7 bases). The V end was cut by 4 bases, the J end by 1 base, with 16 bases between. This CDR3 has 16 residues. CDR1 SGDLS and CDR2 YYNGEE come from the germline V gene. The CDR3 coding sequence is TGTGCCAGCAGCCTTACCGGGGGGCCCGGCACAGATACGCAGTATTTT. Protein product: CASSLTGGPGTDTQYF.

V gene TRBV19 combines with J gene TRBJ2-6; TRBD2 matches at 9 bases. With 5 bases clipped from V and 2 bases from J, the junction kept 28 bases outside the gene matches. The V gene's germline CDR1 is LNHDA and CDR2 SQIVND (reference sequence). The CDR3 spans 24 residues. The chain's CDR3 is CASSPAGWLAGPSSSRTGANVLTF. DNA of the CDR3: TGTGCCAGTAGTCCCGCGGGGTGGCTAGCGGGGCCTTCTAGCTCTAGGACTGGGGCCAACGTCCTGACTTTC.

This clone occurred once. The genes are TRBV20-1 and TRBJ2-1; 15 bases align to TRBD2. The CDR3 sequence is 19 residues long. In germline, CDR1 is DFQATT, CDR2 SNEGSKA (reference sequence). The V segment lost 3 bases and the J segment 4 bases; nucleotides outside the gene matches: 13. Written as DNA, the CDR3 is TGCAGTGCTAGTGCATCCGGACTAGCGGGGGGGCCGTGGTACAATGAGCAGTTCTTC. Translation gives CSASASGLAGGPWYNEQFF.

V is TRBV7-7 and J is TRBJ2-5, with 14 positions matching TRBD2. CDR1 is SSHAT, CDR2 FNYEAQ, per germline (reference sequence). The junction had 11 bases not matched to a gene; V was cut back by 3 bases and J by 2 bases. The CDR3 is 19 amino acids. For the CDR3, the DNA is TGTGCCAGCAGCTTTTCAGTGACTAGCGGGGGGGCCAAGCAAGAGACCCAGTACTTC. This sequence encodes CASSFSVTSGGAKQETQYF.

The V call is TRBV5-1, the J call TRBJ2-3; tentatively, D is TRBD2 (5 bases). V was clipped by 6 bases and J by 6 bases, with 17 bases between them. The CDR3 length is 14 residues. The germline CDR1 and CDR2 sequences are SGHRS and YFSETQ. CDR3 DNA: TGCGCCAGCACCAACCCTAGCAAGGGCGATACGCAGTATTTT. Its translation: CASTNPSKGDTQYF.

The V call is TRBV7-2, the J call TRBJ1-2, with 7 bases fitting TRBD1. This CDR3 is built from 12 residues. The V and J ends lost 4 bases and 6 bases, in that order; junction bases with no gene match: 2. CDR1 is SGHTA, CDR2 FQGNSA, per germline. CDR3 nucleotide sequence: TGTGCCAGCAGCTCAGGGGGAGATGGCTACACCTTC. This encodes CASSSGGDGYTF.

In nucleotides, the CDR3 is TGTGCCAGCAGCTCTGGACAGGGACCGTACGAGCAGTACTTC. It is translated as CASSSGQGPYEQYF. The chain carries TRBV5-5 and TRBJ2-7; 8 nucleotides match TRBD1. The CDR3 consists of 14 residues. The V gene end was trimmed by 3 bases and the J gene end by 4 bases; junction bases not matched to a gene: 6. The germline V gene has CDR1 SGHKS and CDR2 YYEKEE (reference sequence).